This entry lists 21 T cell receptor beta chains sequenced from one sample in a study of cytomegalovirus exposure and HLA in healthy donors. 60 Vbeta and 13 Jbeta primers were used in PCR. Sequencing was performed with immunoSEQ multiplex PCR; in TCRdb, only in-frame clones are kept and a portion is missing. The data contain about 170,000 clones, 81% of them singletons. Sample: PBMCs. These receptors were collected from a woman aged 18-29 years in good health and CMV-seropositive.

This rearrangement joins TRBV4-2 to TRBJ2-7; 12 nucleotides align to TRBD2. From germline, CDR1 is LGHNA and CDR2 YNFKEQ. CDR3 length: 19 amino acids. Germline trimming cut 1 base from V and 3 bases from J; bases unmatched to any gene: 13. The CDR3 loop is CASSQVTSGGPLDRYEQYF. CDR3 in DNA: TGTGCCAGCAGCCAAGTTACTAGCGGGGGGCCACTGGACCGCTACGAGCAGTACTTC.

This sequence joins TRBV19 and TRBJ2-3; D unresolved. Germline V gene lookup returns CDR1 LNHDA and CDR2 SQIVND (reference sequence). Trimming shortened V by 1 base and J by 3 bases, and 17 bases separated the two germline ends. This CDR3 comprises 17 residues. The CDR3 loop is CASSIVSPPPETDTQYF. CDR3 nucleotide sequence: TGTGCCAGTAGTATAGTAAGTCCCCCGCCCGAGACAGATACGCAGTATTTT.

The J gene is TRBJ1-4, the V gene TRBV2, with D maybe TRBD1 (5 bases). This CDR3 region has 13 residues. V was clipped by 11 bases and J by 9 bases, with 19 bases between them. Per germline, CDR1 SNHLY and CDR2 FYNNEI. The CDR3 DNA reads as TGTGCCTCCCAAGGGGCAGGGCCCAAAAAACTGTTTTTT. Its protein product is CASQGAGPKKLFF.

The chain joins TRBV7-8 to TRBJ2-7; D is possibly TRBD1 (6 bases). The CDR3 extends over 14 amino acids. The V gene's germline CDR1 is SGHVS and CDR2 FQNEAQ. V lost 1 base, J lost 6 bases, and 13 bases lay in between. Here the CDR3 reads CASSLVRTGSEQYF. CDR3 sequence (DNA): TGTGCCAGCAGCTTAGTCCGTACAGGGAGCGAGCAGTACTTC.

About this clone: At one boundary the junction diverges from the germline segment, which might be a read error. Here the CDR3 reads CASSTGTGLSF. CDR3 DNA: TGTGCCAGCAGCACGGGGACAGGGTTAAGCTTC. V usage is TRBV7-6 and J usage is TRBJ1-2; TRBD1 agrees at 9 bases. Per the germline V gene, CDR1 is SGHVS and CDR2 is FNYEAQ. This CDR3 has 11 amino acids. Based on the CDR3 plus reference TRBV7-6 and TRBJ1-2, the full variable domain is GAGVSQSPRYKVTKRGQDVALRCDPISGHVSLYWYRQALGQGPEFLTYFNYEAQQDKSGLPNDRFSAERPEGSISTLTIQRTEQRDSAMYRCASSTGTGLSFGSGTRLTVV.

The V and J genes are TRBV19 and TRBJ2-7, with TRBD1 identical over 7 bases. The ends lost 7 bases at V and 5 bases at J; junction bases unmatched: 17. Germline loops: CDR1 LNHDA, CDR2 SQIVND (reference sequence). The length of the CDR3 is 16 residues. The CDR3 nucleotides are TGTGCCAGTACCCCCAATCGGGAACAGGGGTTGGACGAGCAGTACTTC. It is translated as CASTPNREQGLDEQYF.

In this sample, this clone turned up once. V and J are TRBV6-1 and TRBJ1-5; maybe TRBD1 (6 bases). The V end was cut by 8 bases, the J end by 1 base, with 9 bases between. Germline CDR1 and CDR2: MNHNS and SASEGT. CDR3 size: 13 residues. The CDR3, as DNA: TGTGCCAGCGAGGGGGGGAGCAATCAGCCCCAGCATTTT. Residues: CASEGGSNQPQHF.

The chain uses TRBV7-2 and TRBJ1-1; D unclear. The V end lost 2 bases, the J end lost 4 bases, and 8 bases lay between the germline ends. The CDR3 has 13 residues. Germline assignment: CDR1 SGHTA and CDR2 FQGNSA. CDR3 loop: CASSLSTGTEAFF. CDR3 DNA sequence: TGTGCCAGCAGCTTATCCACGGGCACTGAAGCTTTCTTT.

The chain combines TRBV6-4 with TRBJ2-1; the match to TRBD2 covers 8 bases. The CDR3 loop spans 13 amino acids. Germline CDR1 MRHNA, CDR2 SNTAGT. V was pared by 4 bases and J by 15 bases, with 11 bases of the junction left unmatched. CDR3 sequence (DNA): TGTGCCAGCAGTGGGGGACCGGGGGGGGCGCGGTTCTTC. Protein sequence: CASSGGPGGARFF.

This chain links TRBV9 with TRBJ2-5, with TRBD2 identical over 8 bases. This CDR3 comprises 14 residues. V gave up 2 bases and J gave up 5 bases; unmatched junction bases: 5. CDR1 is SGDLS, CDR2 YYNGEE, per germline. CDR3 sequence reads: CASSVSGVWETQYF. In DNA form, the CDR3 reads TGTGCCAGCAGCGTTAGCGGGGTCTGGGAGACCCAGTACTTC.

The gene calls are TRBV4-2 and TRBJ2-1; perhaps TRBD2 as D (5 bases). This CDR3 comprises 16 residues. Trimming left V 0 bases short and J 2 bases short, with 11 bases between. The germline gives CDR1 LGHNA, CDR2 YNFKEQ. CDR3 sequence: CASSQDGGGTYNEQFF. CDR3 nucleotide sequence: TGTGCCAGCAGCCAAGATGGAGGCGGTACCTACAATGAGCAGTTCTTC.

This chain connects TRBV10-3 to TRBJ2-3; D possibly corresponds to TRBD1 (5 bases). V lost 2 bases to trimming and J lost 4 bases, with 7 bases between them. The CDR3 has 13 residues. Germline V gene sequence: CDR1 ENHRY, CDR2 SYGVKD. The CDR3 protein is CAISEATADTQYF. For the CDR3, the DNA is TGTGCCATCAGTGAGGCGACAGCAGATACGCAGTATTTT.

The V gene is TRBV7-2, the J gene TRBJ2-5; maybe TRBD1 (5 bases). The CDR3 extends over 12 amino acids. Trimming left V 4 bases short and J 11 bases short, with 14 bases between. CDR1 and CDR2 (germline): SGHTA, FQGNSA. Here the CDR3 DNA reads TGTGCCAGCAGCTCTCAGGGTCATGAGCAGTACTTC. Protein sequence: CASSSQGHEQYF. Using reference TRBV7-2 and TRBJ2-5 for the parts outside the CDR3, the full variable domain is GAGVSQSPSNKVTEKGKDVELRCDPISGHTALYWYRQSLGQGLEFLIYFQGNSAPDKSGLPSDRFSAERTGGSVSTLTIQRTQQEDSAVYLCASSSQGHEQYFGPGTRLLVL.

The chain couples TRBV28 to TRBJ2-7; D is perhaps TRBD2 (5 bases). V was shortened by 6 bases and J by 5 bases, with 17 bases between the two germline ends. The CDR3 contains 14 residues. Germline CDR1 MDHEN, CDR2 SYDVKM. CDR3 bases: TGTGCCAGCAGCTTGGACCTGGGGAGCCACGAGCAGTACTTC. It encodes CASSLDLGSHEQYF.

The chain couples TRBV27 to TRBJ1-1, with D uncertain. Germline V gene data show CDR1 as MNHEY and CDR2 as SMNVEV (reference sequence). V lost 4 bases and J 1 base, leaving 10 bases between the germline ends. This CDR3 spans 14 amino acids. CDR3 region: CASSSNGGNTEAFF. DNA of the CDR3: TGTGCCAGCAGTTCAAACGGTGGGAACACTGAAGCTTTCTTT.

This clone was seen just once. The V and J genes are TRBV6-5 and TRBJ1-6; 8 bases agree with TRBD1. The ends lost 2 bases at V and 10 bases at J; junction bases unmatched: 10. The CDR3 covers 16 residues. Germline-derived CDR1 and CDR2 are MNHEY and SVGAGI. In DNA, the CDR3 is TGTGCCAGCAGTTACGGCCAGGGGGCGAAGTTGTCACCCCTCCACTTT. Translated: CASSYGQGAKLSPLHF.

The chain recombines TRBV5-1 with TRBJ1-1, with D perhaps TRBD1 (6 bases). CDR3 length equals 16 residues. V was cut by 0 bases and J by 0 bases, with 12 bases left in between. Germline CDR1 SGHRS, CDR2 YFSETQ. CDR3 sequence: CASSLVGQIMNTEAFF. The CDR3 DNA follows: TGCGCCAGCAGCTTGGTGGGACAAATAATGAACACTGAAGCTTTCTTT.

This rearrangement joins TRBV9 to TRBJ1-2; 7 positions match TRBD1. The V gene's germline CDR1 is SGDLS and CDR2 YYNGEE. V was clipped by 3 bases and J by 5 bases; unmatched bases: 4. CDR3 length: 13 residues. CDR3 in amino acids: CASSGTGEYGYTF. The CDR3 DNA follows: TGTGCCAGCAGCGGCACAGGGGAATATGGCTACACCTTC.

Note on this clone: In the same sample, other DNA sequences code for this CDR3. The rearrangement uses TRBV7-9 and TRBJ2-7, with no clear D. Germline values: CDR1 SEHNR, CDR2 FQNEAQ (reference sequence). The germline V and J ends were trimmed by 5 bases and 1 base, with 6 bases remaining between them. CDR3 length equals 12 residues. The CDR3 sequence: CASSLTSYEQYF. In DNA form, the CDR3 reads TGTGCCAGCAGCCTAACTTCCTACGAGCAGTACTTC.

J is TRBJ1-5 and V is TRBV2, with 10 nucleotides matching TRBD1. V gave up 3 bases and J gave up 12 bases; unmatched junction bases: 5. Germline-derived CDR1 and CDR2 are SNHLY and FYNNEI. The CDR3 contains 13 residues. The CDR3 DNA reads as TGTGCCAGCAGTGAGGGACAGGGGCTGCGCCAGCATTTT. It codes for CASSEGQGLRQHF.

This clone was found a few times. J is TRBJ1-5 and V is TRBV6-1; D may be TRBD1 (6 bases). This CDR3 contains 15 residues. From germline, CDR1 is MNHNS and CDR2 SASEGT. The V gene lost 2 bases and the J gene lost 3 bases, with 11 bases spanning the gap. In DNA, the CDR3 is TGTGCCAGCAGTGAATGGCAGGGGATCAATCAGCCCCAGCATTTT. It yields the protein CASSEWQGINQPQHF.